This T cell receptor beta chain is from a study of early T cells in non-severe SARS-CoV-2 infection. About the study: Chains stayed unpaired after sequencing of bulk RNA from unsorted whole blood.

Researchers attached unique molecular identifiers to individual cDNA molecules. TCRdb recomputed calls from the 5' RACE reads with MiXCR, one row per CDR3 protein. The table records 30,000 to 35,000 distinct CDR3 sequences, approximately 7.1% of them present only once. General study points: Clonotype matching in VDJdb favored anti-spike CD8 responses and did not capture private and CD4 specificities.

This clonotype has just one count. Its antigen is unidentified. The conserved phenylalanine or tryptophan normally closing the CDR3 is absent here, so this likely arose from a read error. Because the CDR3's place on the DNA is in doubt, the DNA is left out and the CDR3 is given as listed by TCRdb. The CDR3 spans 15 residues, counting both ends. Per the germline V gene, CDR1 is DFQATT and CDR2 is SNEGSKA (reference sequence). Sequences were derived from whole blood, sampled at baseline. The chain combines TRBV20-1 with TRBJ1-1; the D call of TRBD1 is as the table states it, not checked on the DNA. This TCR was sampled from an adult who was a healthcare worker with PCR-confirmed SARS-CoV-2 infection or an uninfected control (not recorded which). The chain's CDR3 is CSAPRRQGMNTEAFL.